The clone carrying this T cell receptor (beta chain) has a count of ten or more. A much larger clone is a single base away; this may be a read error. Starting from genomic DNA, TCR beta CDR3 was amplified through two-round multiplex PCR. Initially, in first-round PCR, primers specific to each TRBV and TRBJ gene were used. TCRdb fed the multiplex PCR reads into MiXCR, producing one record per CDR3 protein. Here the sample spans 14,000 or so distinct CDR3 sequences, 30% to 40% being singletons. The data were obtained in a study of prognosis after radiotherapy for stage I lung cancer. Collection of peripheral blood, in a volume of 5 to 7.5 milliliters, was performed at each of two time points. The sequence derives from a donor of 50 years or more with non-small cell lung cancer. Here the sequenced sample was PBMCs, taken before or after stereotactic body radiation therapy (not recorded which).

CDR3 nucleotide sequence: TGTGCCAGCAGGCTGGGTAGCACAGATACGCAGTGTTTT. Translating it yields CASRLGSTDTQCF. This chain links TRBV12-3 or TRBV12-4 with TRBJ2-3; unclear D gene. This CDR3 region has 13 residues.